These T cell receptor beta chains were read from a single sample in a study of CD8+ T cells in alopecia areata. Generated by immunoSEQ multiplex PCR, the TCRdb table keeps only in-frame clones and is missing some. This table holds some 210,000 clones, about 53% found once. Sequencing was performed on CD4+ T cells sorted from blood, taken at week 0. The receptor set was obtained from a human donor with alopecia areata. The CDR3 runs from the conserved cysteine through the conserved F or W. Each record gives: J gene, D gene, clone size, V gene, CDR3 protein, CDR3 DNA. A D gene is named only where the DNA matches it firmly. Clone size, where shown, is once, few, many, or a class for clones that have expanded.

TRBJ2-7,-,once,TRBV25-1,CASTRGSSYEQYF,TGTGCCAGCACCCGGGGATCCTCCTACGAGCAGTACTTC
TRBJ1-1,TRBD1,once,TRBV5-1,CASSGQGNTEAFF,TGCGCCAGCAGCGGACAGGGGAACACTGAAGCTTTCTTT
TRBJ2-7,TRBD2,-,TRBV11-2,CASSLGMKRGSYEQYF,TGTGCCAGCAGCTTAGGCATGAAGCGGGGATCCTACGAGCAGTACTTC
TRBJ2-5,TRBD1,-,TRBV19,CASSHEDRAETQYF,TGTGCCAGTAGCCATGAAGACAGGGCGGAGACCCAGTACTTC
TRBJ2-3,TRBD1,-,TRBV7-3,CASSLTGPTDTQYF,TGTGCCAGCAGCCTGACAGGGCCCACAGATACGCAGTATTTT
TRBJ2-5,TRBD2,-,TRBV5-1,CASSLGLAGGETQYF,TGCGCCAGCAGCTTAGGCCTAGCGGGAGGAGAGACCCAGTACTTC
TRBJ1-1,TRBD1,-,TRBV7-2,CASSSAGGVTEAFF,TGTGCCAGCAGCTCTGCAGGGGGCGTCACTGAAGCTTTCTTT
TRBJ2-7,TRBD1,-,TRBV5-1,CASSAWTGVGEQYF,TGCGCCAGCAGCGCCTGGACAGGGGTGGGGGAGCAGTACTTC
TRBJ2-1,-,-,TRBV29-1,CSVGRQNSYNEQFF,TGCAGCGTTGGGCGGCAAAACTCCTACAATGAGCAGTTCTTC
TRBJ2-3,-,-,TRBV20-1,CSASMATQYF,TGCAGTGCTAGTATGGCAACGCAGTATTTT
TRBJ2-7,-,-,TRBV2,CASRGDGSYEQYF,TGTGCCAGCAGGGGGGACGGATCCTACGAGCAGTACTTC
TRBJ2-1,TRBD2,-,TRBV29-1,CSAGTSSYNEQFF,TGCAGCGCTGGGACTAGCTCCTACAATGAGCAGTTCTTC
TRBJ1-1,-,-,TRBV5-6,CASSRYLTEAFF,TGTGCCAGCAGTAGATACTTGACTGAAGCTTTCTTT
TRBJ2-1,-,-,TRBV30,CAWERGSSYNEQFF,TGTGCCTGGGAACGGGGGAGCTCCTACAATGAGCAGTTCTTC
TRBJ1-1,-,-,TRBV19,CASSIGGTLNTEAFF,TGTGCCAGTAGTATAGGTGGCACTCTGAACACTGAAGCTTTCTTT
TRBJ1-1,-,-,TRBV5-1,CASSLQGGRRDTEAFF,TGCGCCAGCAGCTTACAAGGCGGAAGACGGGACACTGAAGCTTTCTTT
TRBJ1-2,TRBD1,-,TRBV25-1,CASSDYQDRAYGYTF,TGTGCCAGCAGTGACTATCAGGACAGGGCATATGGCTACACCTTC
TRBJ1-2,TRBD1,once,TRBV27,CASSAQGSYGYTF,TGTGCCAGCAGTGCACAGGGGTCATATGGCTACACCTTC